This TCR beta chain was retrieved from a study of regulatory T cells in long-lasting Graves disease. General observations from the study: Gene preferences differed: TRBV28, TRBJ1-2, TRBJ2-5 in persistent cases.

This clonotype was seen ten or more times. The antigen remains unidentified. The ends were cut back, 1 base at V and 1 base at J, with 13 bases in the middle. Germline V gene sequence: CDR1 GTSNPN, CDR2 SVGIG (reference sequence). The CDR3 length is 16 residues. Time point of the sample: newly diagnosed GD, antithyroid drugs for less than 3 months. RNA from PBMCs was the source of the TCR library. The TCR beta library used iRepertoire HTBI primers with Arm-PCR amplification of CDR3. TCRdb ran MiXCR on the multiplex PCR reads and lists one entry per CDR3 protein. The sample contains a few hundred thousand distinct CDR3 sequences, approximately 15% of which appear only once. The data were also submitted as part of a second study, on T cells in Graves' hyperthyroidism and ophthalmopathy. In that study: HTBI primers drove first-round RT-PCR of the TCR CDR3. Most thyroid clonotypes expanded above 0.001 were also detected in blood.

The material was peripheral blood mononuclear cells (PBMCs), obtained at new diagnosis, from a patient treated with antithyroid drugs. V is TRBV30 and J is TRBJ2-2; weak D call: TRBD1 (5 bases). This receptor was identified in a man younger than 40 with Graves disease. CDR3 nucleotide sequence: TGTGCCTGGAGTGCCCGTCGGACATTGAACACCGGGGAGCTGTTTTTT. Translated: CAWSARRTLNTGELFF.